These 22 T cell receptor beta chains originate from one sample sequenced in a study of T cell responses to AZD1222 COVID-19 vaccine. This table comes from immunoSEQ multiplex PCR, and its TCRdb copy is limited to in-frame clones, with some not included. The sample has 120,000 to 150,000 clones, 93% seen once. The sample in question was peripheral blood, obtained on day 0 of AZD1222 vaccination. Source of these receptors: an adult in good health.

The chain recombines TRBV11-2 with TRBJ1-1; D unclear. Between the trimmed V and J ends, which lost 5 bases and 1 base, there was a span of 14 bases. The CDR3 runs to 15 residues. The germline V gene has CDR1 SGHAT and CDR2 FQNNGV. CDR3 in amino acids: CASSQWPLTNTEAFF. The CDR3 nucleotides are TGTGCCAGCAGCCAGTGGCCTCTCACGAACACTGAAGCTTTCTTT.

The chain has TRBV6-5 and TRBJ2-1; D perhaps matches TRBD2 (6 bases). The CDR3 is 13 residues long. Per the germline V gene, CDR1 is MNHEY and CDR2 is SVGAGI. Trimming shortened V by 5 bases and J by 7 bases, and 12 bases separated the two germline ends. The DNA of the CDR3 is TGTGCCAGCAGTCTCACGGGGGAAAATGAGCAGTTCTTC. Amino acids: CASSLTGENEQFF.

The chain uses TRBV4-1 and TRBJ1-2; D is undetermined. V was clipped by 0 bases and J by 13 bases, with 12 bases between them. This CDR3 is 12 amino acids long. The germline gives CDR1 MGHRA, CDR2 YSYEKL. The CDR3 DNA is TGCGCCAGCAGCCAAGACGGACGCCGTCGCACCTTC. Protein: CASSQDGRRRTF.

This rearrangement joins TRBV11-2 to TRBJ1-2; D gene unclear. This CDR3 contains 13 residues. Per the germline V gene, CDR1 is SGHAT and CDR2 is FQNNGV. The V gene lost 4 bases and the J gene lost 8 bases, with 14 bases spanning the gap. Here the CDR3 reads CASSSVREQGYTF. DNA for the CDR3: TGTGCCAGCAGCTCGGTCCGGGAGCAGGGCTACACCTTC.

The genes are TRBV5-6 and TRBJ2-5, with 10 bases identical to TRBD1. V gave up 0 bases and J gave up 9 bases; unmatched junction bases: 5. This CDR3 contains 14 residues. Germline loops: CDR1 SGHDT, CDR2 YYEEEE. In DNA form, the CDR3 reads TGTGCCAGCAGCTTGGTCGTGACAGGGGGCGCCCAGTACTTC. It yields the protein CASSLVVTGGAQYF.

With regard to this clone: An end of the junction does not agree with germline; a read error may underlie this. V is TRBV6-5 and J is TRBJ1-2; possibly TRBD1 for D (6 bases). Germline lookup yields CDR1 MNHEY and CDR2 SVGAGI. The CDR3 spans 13 residues. DNA of the CDR3: TGTGCCAGCAGTTACTCGATTGACGGGGGGCCGGCCTTC. Protein: CASSYSIDGGPAF.

The rearrangement joins TRBV6-5 to TRBJ1-2, with TRBD1 matching over 7 bases. Germline CDR1 is MNHEY and CDR2 is SVGAGI. The V segment lost 6 bases and the J segment 7 bases; nucleotides outside the gene matches: 11. CDR3 length: 14 amino acids. The chain's CDR3 is CASSTRRGAFGYTF. CDR3 nucleotides: TGTGCCAGCAGCACCCGCAGGGGGGCTTTTGGCTACACCTTC.

The chain combines TRBV7-3 with TRBJ2-1, with D possibly being TRBD1 (6 bases). Germline-derived CDR1 and CDR2 are SGHTA and FQGTGA. The CDR3 spans 14 residues. With 5 bases removed from V and 7 bases from J, the gap between germline ends came to 15 bases. The CDR3, as DNA: TGTGCCAGCAGCCAAACAGGGTCGGGAAATGAGCAGTTCTTC. Residues: CASSQTGSGNEQFF. Drawing the rest from reference TRBV7-3 and TRBJ2-1, the complete variable domain is GAGVSQTPSNKVTEKGKYVELRCDPISGHTALYWYRQSLGQGPEFLIYFQGTGAADDSGLPNDRFFAVRPEGSVSTLKIQRTERGDSAVYLCASSQTGSGNEQFFGPGTRLTVL.

The rearrangement links TRBV7-3 to TRBJ2-2; 10 nucleotides align to TRBD1. After removal of 2 bases from V and 7 bases from J, the junction contained 4 bases not matched to a gene. The CDR3 consists of 15 residues. The germline CDR1 and CDR2 sequences are SGHTA and FQGTGA. The CDR3: CASSLGTGVGGELFF. The CDR3 nucleotides read TGTGCCAGCAGCTTAGGGACAGGGGTCGGCGGGGAGCTGTTTTTT.

J is TRBJ2-7 and V is TRBV2; D perhaps matches TRBD2 (6 bases). V lost 3 bases and J 1 base, leaving 16 bases between the germline ends. The germline V gene encodes CDR1 SNHLY and CDR2 FYNNEI. The CDR3 extends over 16 amino acids. CDR3 in amino acids: CASSEGRRGSSYEQYF. CDR3 DNA: TGTGCCAGCAGTGAGGGGAGGAGGGGTTCGTCCTACGAGCAGTACTTC.

This chain joins TRBV12-5 and TRBJ1-6; no clear D gene. Trimming stripped 1 base from V and 6 bases from J, with 4 bases between. Germline assignment: CDR1 LGHNT and CDR2 FRNRAP. The CDR3 length is 13 residues. The CDR3 DNA is TGTGCTAGTGGTTTGGACCTTAATTCACCCCTCCACTTT. Its translation is CASGLDLNSPLHF.

The V and J genes are TRBV12-3 or TRBV12-4 and TRBJ1-1; 11 nucleotides align to TRBD1. The CDR3 covers 13 residues. J gave up 7 bases and V 6 bases, and 4 bases lay outside the gene matches. The CDR3 is CASSWTGGLEAFF. The CDR3 bases are TGTGCCAGCAGCTGGACAGGGGGCCTTGAAGCTTTCTTT.

The V and J genes are TRBV7-9 and TRBJ1-1; D is possibly TRBD1 (5 bases). V was clipped by 1 base and J by 1 base, with 10 bases between them. The CDR3 consists of 15 residues. Germline V gene data show CDR1 as SEHNR and CDR2 as FQNEAQ (reference sequence). The CDR3 sequence: CASSLVAGQNTEAFF. CDR3 nucleotide sequence: TGTGCCAGCAGCTTAGTGGCAGGGCAGAACACTGAAGCTTTCTTT.

V usage is TRBV6-2 or TRBV6-3 and J usage is TRBJ2-3; TRBD1 agrees at 7 bases. Per germline, CDR1 MNHEY and CDR2 SVGEGT. Losses at the gene ends were 2 bases for V and 3 bases for J; bases not matched to a gene: 8. The CDR3 runs to 16 residues. CDR3 DNA: TGTGCCAGCAGTTACGGTGGCGTCAGGGGGACAGATACGCAGTATTTT. It translates to CASSYGGVRGTDTQYF.

The chain couples TRBV19 to TRBJ1-4; possible D gene TRBD1, 6 bases. This CDR3 is built from 14 residues. Deletions cut 6 bases from V and 3 bases from J, with 11 bases between. CDR1 and CDR2 (germline): LNHDA, SQIVND (reference sequence). The DNA for the CDR3 is TGTGCCAGTAGCAGGGGTGGGCCTAATGAAAAACTGTTTTTT. Its protein product is CASSRGGPNEKLFF.

This chain connects TRBV27 to TRBJ2-2, with 16 bases fitting TRBD2. Unmatched junction bases numbered 7, after V lost 2 bases and J lost 4 bases. Germline V CDR1 and CDR2: MNHEY, SMNVEV (reference sequence). The CDR3 loop spans 19 amino acids. DNA of the CDR3: TGTGCCAGCAGTTTAGGGGGACTAGCGGGAGGGCAGGTCACCGGGGAGCTGTTTTTT. Its protein product is CASSLGGLAGGQVTGELFF.

The rearrangement joins TRBV27 to TRBJ2-1; TRBD2 agrees at 10 bases. J was trimmed by 3 bases and V by 8 bases; bases with no gene match: 10. Germline lookup yields CDR1 MNHEY and CDR2 SMNVEV (reference sequence). The CDR3 is 16 residues long. CDR3 residues: CASALSSGSVYNEQFF. The CDR3 nucleotides read TGTGCCAGCGCCCTCTCTAGCGGGAGCGTCTACAATGAGCAGTTCTTC.

Of note for this clone: At one of its ends the junction is not consistent with the germline gene, which may arise from a read error. The rearrangement links TRBV9 to TRBJ2-1; D is perhaps TRBD1 (6 bases). The CDR3 spans 14 residues. Germline CDR1 is SGDLS and CDR2 is YYNGEE. This CDR3 is CASSARTAYDEQFF. The CDR3 DNA follows: TGTGCCAGCAGCGCCCGGACAGCCTACGATGAGCAGTTCTTC.

The gene calls are TRBV15 and TRBJ1-2, with a possible D match to TRBD1 (5 bases). Germline-derived CDR1 and CDR2 are LNHNV and YYDKDF (reference sequence). Deletions cut 2 bases from V and 12 bases from J, with 16 bases between. The CDR3 is 13 residues long. CDR3 sequence (DNA): TGTGCCACCAGCAGAAACACCGGGACGCCGGACACCTTC. This sequence encodes CATSRNTGTPDTF.

The chain uses TRBV5-1 and TRBJ2-2; D not resolved. CDR1 is SGHRS, CDR2 YFSETQ, per germline. The CDR3 loop spans 16 amino acids. Between the trimmed V and J ends, which lost 5 bases and 0 bases, there was a span of 14 bases. CDR3 coding DNA: TGCGCCAGCAGGAGGATCATTGACGCGAACACCGGGGAGCTGTTTTTT. Translating gives CASRRIIDANTGELFF.

This clone has only one observation. The chain carries TRBV29-1 and TRBJ1-2, with unresolved D. The CDR3 spans 13 residues. V was clipped by 6 bases and J by 1 base, with 12 bases between them. Germline values: CDR1 SQVTM, CDR2 ANQGSEA. The CDR3 protein is CSVARTGNYGYTF. DNA of the CDR3: TGCAGCGTCGCTCGGACGGGTAACTATGGCTACACCTTC.

The rearrangement uses TRBV18 and TRBJ2-7; D is possibly TRBD2 (6 bases). This CDR3 has 16 residues. Germline CDR1 is KGHSH and CDR2 is LQKENI. With 4 bases removed from V and 4 bases from J, the gap between germline ends came to 20 bases. Written as DNA, the CDR3 is TGTGCCAGCTCACTTGGCGGGGACGGCCTGGTATACGAGCAGTACTTC. It encodes CASSLGGDGLVYEQYF. Full variable domain (outside the CDR3, taken from reference TRBV18 and TRBJ2-7): NAGVMQNPRHLVRRRGQEARLRCSPMKGHSHVYWYRQLPEEGLKFMVYLQKENIIDESGMPKERFSAEFPKEGPSILRIQQVVRGDSAAYFCASSLGGDGLVYEQYFGPGTRLTVT.